What follows are 16 T cell receptor beta chains derived from one specimen sequenced in a study of T cells in Graves' hyperthyroidism and ophthalmopathy. Regions amplified from RNA transcripts were the TCR beta CDR3 regions. With the HTBI primer set, the TCR CDR3 went through a first round of RT-PCR. Via MiXCR, TCRdb re-called the multiplex PCR reads, giving one row per CDR3 protein. Among about 580,000 distinct CDR3 sequences listed, more than 45% were seen once. The sample comprised peripheral blood or thyroid tissue (not recorded which). These receptors came from a woman under 30 with Graves' hyperthyroidism.

This clonotype was found many times. The chain has TRBV2 and TRBJ1-2, with D possibly matching TRBD1 (5 bases). The CDR3 is 15 amino acids. Per the germline V gene, CDR1 is SNHLY and CDR2 is FYNNEI. V lost 3 bases to trimming and J lost 4 bases, with 15 bases between them. The CDR3 region has the DNA TGTGCCAGCAGTGATTCTGGGGGGACTCCCTATGGCTACACCTTC. This sequence encodes CASSDSGGTPYGYTF.

This clonotype appeared many times. The chain links TRBV7-2 to TRBJ2-5; D might be TRBD2 (5 bases). The CDR3 spans 14 residues. Trimming pared 0 bases from V and 9 bases from J, leaving 14 bases between. Germline V gene sequence: CDR1 SGHTA, CDR2 FQGNSA. CDR3 in DNA: TGTGCCAGCAGCTTAGCAAGTGGGTCCGGGGCCCAGTACTTC. It yields the protein CASSLASGSGAQYF.

On this clonotype itself: The DNA is left out, because the CDR3 cannot be placed on it with certainty; the CDR3 is given as TCRdb lists it. The rearrangement uses TRBV5-5 and TRBJ1-4. The CDR3 region is 15 residues in length, termini included. Germline V CDR1 and CDR2: SGHKS, YYEKEE (reference sequence). The CDR3 is CASSSDRDWMKNCFF.

V is TRBV7-9 and J is TRBJ2-7; D is ambiguous. The CDR3 is 14 residues long. CDR1 and CDR2 (germline): SEHNR, FQNEAQ (reference sequence). The ends were cut back, 4 bases at V and 2 bases at J, with 12 bases in the middle. This CDR3 is CASSSGPGAYEQYF. The CDR3 region has the DNA TGTGCCAGCAGCTCCGGGCCAGGCGCCTACGAGCAGTACTTC.

This clonotype has a count of ten or more. This chain links TRBV6-5 with TRBJ2-7; D is possibly TRBD1 (5 bases). The CDR3 spans 16 residues. Trimming stripped 2 bases from V and 2 bases from J, with 16 bases between. Germline lookup yields CDR1 MNHEY and CDR2 SVGAGI. CDR3 residues: CASSYGSETVPYEQYF. DNA of the CDR3: TGTGCCAGCAGTTACGGTTCCGAGACAGTGCCCTACGAGCAGTACTTC.

This clonotype was seen at least ten times. The J gene is TRBJ1-5, the V gene TRBV7-9; possibly TRBD1 for D (5 bases). Trimming removed 1 base at V and 8 bases at J, with 12 bases between. Per the germline V gene, CDR1 is SEHNR and CDR2 is FQNEAQ (reference sequence). The CDR3 consists of 14 residues. The CDR3: CASSLGGSRKPQHF. In nucleotides, the CDR3 is TGTGCCAGCAGCTTAGGGGGGTCCAGAAAGCCCCAGCATTTT.

Concerning this clonotype itself: The junction differs from germline at one of its ends, possibly a read error. The rearrangement joins TRBV29-1 to TRBJ1-1; D remains ambiguous. The length of the CDR3 is 10 residues. The germline CDR1 and CDR2 sequences are SQVTM and ANQGSEA. The CDR3 is CSFEGLEAFF. In DNA form, the CDR3 reads TGCAGCTTTGAGGGTTTGGAAGCTTTCTTT.

This clonotype has just a few counts. A far more abundant clone sits one base away, making this likely a read error. This rearrangement joins TRBV3-1 to TRBJ2-7; 7 positions agree with TRBD2. This CDR3 comprises 11 residues. The junction had 1 base not matched to a gene; V was cut back by 6 bases and J by 5 bases. Looked up from germline, CDR1 is LGHDT and CDR2 is YNNKEL (reference sequence). CDR3 residues: CASRGGDEQYF. The CDR3, as DNA: TGTGCCAGCAGGGGAGGGGACGAGCAGTACTTC.

The CDR3 spells CASSLSAGGAGEQYF. For the CDR3, the DNA is TGTGCCAGCAGCCTGTCAGCGGGAGGAGCCGGGGAGCAGTACTTC. The chain combines TRBV7-8 with TRBJ2-7, with 9 nucleotides matching TRBD2. V was clipped by 5 bases and J by 7 bases; unmatched bases: 12. In germline, CDR1 is SGHVS, CDR2 FQNEAQ. The CDR3 spans 15 residues.

The CDR3 protein is CASSQVGTGGSREQYF. CDR3 in DNA: TGTGCCAGCAGCCAAGTGGGGACTGGTGGGAGCCGCGAGCAGTACTTC. The J gene is TRBJ2-7, the V gene TRBV14; perhaps TRBD2 as D (6 bases). Germline values: CDR1 SGHDN, CDR2 FVKESK. Trimming took 1 base from V and 6 from J, leaving 19 bases between them. CDR3 size: 16 residues.

This clonotype was counted many times. The chain uses TRBV11-3 and TRBJ1-1; 8 nucleotides align to TRBD1. This CDR3 is 15 amino acids long. The germline V gene has CDR1 SGHNT and CDR2 YENEEA. The J segment lost 1 base and the V segment lost 6 bases, leaving 7 bases of the junction unmatched. The CDR3 sequence: CASRGGQGENTEAFF. The CDR3 nucleotides read TGTGCCAGCAGGGGCGGACAGGGAGAGAACACTGAAGCTTTCTTT.

The V call is TRBV7-2, the J call TRBJ2-3; TRBD2 might be the D (6 bases). Germline lookup yields CDR1 SGHTA and CDR2 FQGNSA. The CDR3 is 13 amino acids. The V and J ends lost 9 bases and 3 bases respectively, with 13 bases between them. DNA for the CDR3: TGTGCCAGTAAGGACTATTTAACAGATACGCAGTATTTT. It specifies CASKDYLTDTQYF.

The J gene is TRBJ2-3, the V gene TRBV29-1; D is undetermined. The CDR3 has 14 amino acids. CDR1 SQVTM and CDR2 ANQGSEA come from the germline V gene. Trimming removed 5 bases at V and 4 bases at J, with 16 bases between. The CDR3 bases are TGCAGCGTTACCATCGGCTACACCGCAGATACGCAGTATTTT. This translates into CSVTIGYTADTQYF.

This clonotype was observed at least ten times. The chain links TRBV5-4 to TRBJ2-2; TRBD1 matches 9 bases. The junction had 11 bases not matched to a gene; V was cut back by 4 bases and J by 7 bases. Germline V lookup: CDR1 SGHNT, CDR2 YYREEE (reference sequence). The CDR3 has 16 residues. The CDR3 nucleotides are TGTGCCAGCAGCGGGTCCGGGACAGGGCGAGGCGGGGAGCTGTTTTTT. Translated, it gives CASSGSGTGRGGELFF.

In this sample, this clonotype turned up many times. The rearrangement uses TRBV5-1 and TRBJ1-4; 9 bases line up with TRBD1. Germline trimming cut 1 base from V and 6 bases from J; bases unmatched to any gene: 1. The CDR3 contains 14 residues. Germline CDR1 is SGHRS and CDR2 is YFSETQ. DNA for the CDR3: TGCGCCAGCAGCTTGACAGGGGGCGATGAAAAACTGTTTTTT. Amino acids: CASSLTGGDEKLFF.

The chain has TRBV9 and TRBJ1-5; 9 nucleotides align to TRBD1. CDR1 is SGDLS, CDR2 YYNGEE, per germline. This CDR3 is 14 amino acids long. The junction had 2 bases not matched to a gene; V was cut back by 0 bases and J by 7 bases. In DNA form, the CDR3 reads TGTGCCAGCAGCGTAGGGACAGGGGAACAGCCCCAGCATTTT. This translates into CASSVGTGEQPQHF.